The 12 T cell receptor beta chains below all came from one sample that was sequenced in a study of spatial heterogeneity in lung cancer. TCRdb redid the calling of the 5' RACE reads with MiXCR, one entry per CDR3 protein. The sample comprises over 35,000 distinct CDR3 sequences, 10% of which are singletons, and approximately 17% rests with the top ten. Time point of the sample: blood at routine non-recurrence follow-up after resection. The sequencing here drew on PBMCs, taken at follow-up. The receptors originated from a female donor with early-stage non-small cell lung cancer.

This clonotype was found many times. The rearrangement joins TRBV7-2 to TRBJ2-7; D gene unclear. Trimming cost V 3 bases and J 2 bases, with 11 bases left between them. Germline-derived CDR1 and CDR2 are SGHTA and FQGNSA. The CDR3 contains 14 residues. The CDR3 coding sequence is TGTGCCAGCAGCTTTCGGACGGCTCCCTACGAGCAGTACTTC. This gives the protein CASSFRTAPYEQYF.

Ten or more counts support this clonotype. The chain is built from TRBV20-1 and TRBJ2-7, with 10 bases lining up with TRBD1. V lost 6 bases and J lost 4; bases outside the gene matches: 9. Germline V gives CDR1 DFQATT, CDR2 SNEGSKA (reference sequence). The CDR3 extends over 14 amino acids. CDR3 region: CSAKGGTGAYEQYF. As DNA, the CDR3 is TGCAGTGCAAAAGGTGGGACAGGGGCATACGAGCAGTACTTC.

This clonotype was seen a few times. The CDR3, as DNA: TGTGCCAGCAGCTCCAGGAGGGGGTCGAGCTCCTACAATGAGCAGTTCTTC. This encodes CASSSRRGSSSYNEQFF. The chain joins TRBV7-2 to TRBJ2-1; D is tentatively TRBD1 or TRBD2 (6 bases each). The CDR3 sequence is 17 residues long. Germline CDR1 SGHTA, CDR2 FQGNSA. The V and J ends lost 4 bases and 0 bases respectively, with 16 bases between them.

The chain links TRBV28 to TRBJ1-5; D is perhaps TRBD1 (6 bases). V was shortened by 5 bases and J by 2 bases, with 16 bases between the two germline ends. Germline V gives CDR1 MDHEN, CDR2 SYDVKM. This CDR3 spans 16 amino acids. In DNA form, the CDR3 reads TGTGCCAGCAGTGCACGGGCGGGGGGCGGCAATCAGCCCCAGCATTTT. Residues: CASSARAGGGNQPQHF.

This clonotype was seen more than once but under ten times. The chain uses TRBV5-1 and TRBJ2-1; 10 nucleotides line up with TRBD1. The length of the CDR3 is 13 residues. The germline V gene encodes CDR1 SGHRS and CDR2 YFSETQ. The V and J ends lost 3 bases and 9 bases, in that order; junction bases with no gene match: 3. The CDR3 loop reads CASSWGQGTEQFF. In nucleotides, the CDR3 is TGCGCCAGCAGCTGGGGACAGGGGACTGAGCAGTTCTTC.

The V and J genes are TRBV20-1 and TRBJ2-3; D might be TRBD1 (6 bases). The CDR3 contains 14 residues. Germline V gives CDR1 DFQATT, CDR2 SNEGSKA (reference sequence). Trimming stripped 3 bases from V and 0 bases from J, with 10 bases between. The CDR3 DNA is TGCAGTGCTAGGACCAGGGGTAGCACAGATACGCAGTATTTT. Translating it yields CSARTRGSTDTQYF.

The chain carries TRBV7-3 and TRBJ2-3; 8 nucleotides agree with TRBD2. V was clipped by 5 bases and J by 14 bases; unmatched bases: 9. CDR3 length: 12 amino acids. Germline assignment: CDR1 SGHTA and CDR2 FQGTGA. The CDR3 spells CASSAEGTRVYF. The CDR3 bases are TGTGCCAGCAGCGCCGAGGGGACTAGAGTGTATTTT. The whole variable domain, remainder taken from reference TRBV7-3 and TRBJ2-3, is GAGVSQTPSNKVTEKGKYVELRCDPISGHTALYWYRQSLGQGPEFLIYFQGTGAADDSGLPNDRFFAVRPEGSVSTLKIQRTERGDSAVYLCASSAEGTRVYFGPGTRLTVL.

This rearrangement joins TRBV2 to TRBJ2-1; 9 positions agree with TRBD1. The germline gives CDR1 SNHLY, CDR2 FYNNEI. There are 14 residues in the CDR3. The trim removed 6 bases at V and 6 bases at J, leaving 6 bases unmatched. This chain's CDR3 is CASRAGQGANEQFF. CDR3 sequence (DNA): TGTGCCAGCAGGGCGGGACAGGGCGCCAATGAGCAGTTCTTC. Filled out from reference TRBV2 and TRBJ2-1, the complete variable domain reads EPEVTQTPSHQVTQMGQEVILRCVPISNHLYFYWYRQILGQKVEFLVSFYNNEISEKSEIFDDQFSVERPDGSNFTLKIRSTKLEDSAMYFCASRAGQGANEQFFGPGTRLTVL.

The chain employs TRBV27 and TRBJ2-5; 14 bases fit TRBD2. The CDR3 is made up of 17 amino acids. Germline-derived CDR1 and CDR2 are MNHEY and SMNVEV (reference sequence). J was trimmed by 0 bases and V by 6 bases; bases with no gene match: 6. The CDR3 sequence is CASSKGTSGGNQETQYF. CDR3 DNA: TGTGCCAGCAGCAAAGGGACTAGCGGGGGCAACCAAGAGACCCAGTACTTC.

This clonotype was seen repeatedly, ten times or more. This chain joins TRBV11-2 and TRBJ2-7; TRBD2 agrees at 9 bases. The CDR3 spans 15 residues. Germline V lookup: CDR1 SGHAT, CDR2 FQNNGV. Unmatched junction bases numbered 3, after V lost 0 bases and J lost 3 bases. DNA of the CDR3: TGTGCCAGCAGCTTAGACCTAGCGGGGATCTACGAGCAGTACTTC. Protein: CASSLDLAGIYEQYF. The full variable domain, with the rest looked up from reference TRBV11-2 and TRBJ2-7, is EAGVAQSPRYKIIEKRQSVAFWCNPISGHATLYWYQQILGQGPKLLIQFQNNGVVDDSQLPKDRFSAERLKGVDSTLKIQPAKLEDSAVYLCASSLDLAGIYEQYFGPGTRLTVT.

The V gene is TRBV5-1, the J gene TRBJ2-1, with 8 bases aligning to TRBD1. With V trimmed by 6 bases and J by 4 bases, 6 bases remained unmatched. The CDR3 runs 14 residues. In germline, CDR1 is SGHRS, CDR2 YFSETQ. The CDR3 sequence: CASTRQGLYNEQFF. The CDR3 DNA reads as TGCGCCAGCACCAGACAGGGGTTGTACAATGAGCAGTTCTTC.

The rearrangement joins TRBV30 to TRBJ1-5, with 7 bases aligning to TRBD1. Germline V CDR1 and CDR2: GTSNPN, SVGIG (reference sequence). The CDR3 covers 15 residues. The junction had 6 bases not matched to a gene; V was cut back by 0 bases and J by 4 bases. The CDR3 DNA sequence: TGTGCCTGGAGTGTAAGGGGGACAGAAAATCAGCCCCAGCATTTT. It yields the protein CAWSVRGTENQPQHF.